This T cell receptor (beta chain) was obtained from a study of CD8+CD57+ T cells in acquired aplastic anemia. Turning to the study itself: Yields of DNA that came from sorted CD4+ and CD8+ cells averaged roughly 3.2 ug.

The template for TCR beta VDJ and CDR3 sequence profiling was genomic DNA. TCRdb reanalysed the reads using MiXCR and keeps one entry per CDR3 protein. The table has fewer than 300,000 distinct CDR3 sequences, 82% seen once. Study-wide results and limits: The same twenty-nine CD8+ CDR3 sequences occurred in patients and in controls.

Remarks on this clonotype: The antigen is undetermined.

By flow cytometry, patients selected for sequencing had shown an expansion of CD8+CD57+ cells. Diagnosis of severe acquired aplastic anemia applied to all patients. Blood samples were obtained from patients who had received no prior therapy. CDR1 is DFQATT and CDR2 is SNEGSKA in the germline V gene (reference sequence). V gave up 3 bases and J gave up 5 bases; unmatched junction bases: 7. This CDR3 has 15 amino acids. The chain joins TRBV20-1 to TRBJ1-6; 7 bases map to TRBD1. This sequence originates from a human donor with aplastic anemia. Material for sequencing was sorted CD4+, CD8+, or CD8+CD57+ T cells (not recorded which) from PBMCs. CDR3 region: CSARVTGSNNSPLHF. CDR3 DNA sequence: TGCAGTGCTAGGGTGACAGGGAGCAATAATTCACCCCTCCACTTT.